This section outlines one T cell receptor (beta chain) sequence together with its context. This specimen comes from a study of control samples from healthy donors and cancer patients. Repertoires were generated with immunoSEQ multiplex PCR, while TCRdb's copy carries only in-frame clones and drops some. The data show some 95,000 clones, around nine tenths seen once. Germline CDR1 reads SGHTA; CDR2 reads FQGNSA. The CDR3 consists of 15 residues. Losses at the gene ends were 6 bases for V and 4 bases for J; bases not matched to a gene: 11. The TCR comes from a man aged 25-45 years in good health. Sequenced material: blood. The chain joins TRBV7-2 to TRBJ1-2, with 7 bases that match TRBD1. The chain's CDR3 is CASSRRQGGSYGYTF. Written as DNA, the CDR3 is TGTGCCAGCAGTCGTCGACAGGGCGGGAGCTATGGCTACACCTTC.